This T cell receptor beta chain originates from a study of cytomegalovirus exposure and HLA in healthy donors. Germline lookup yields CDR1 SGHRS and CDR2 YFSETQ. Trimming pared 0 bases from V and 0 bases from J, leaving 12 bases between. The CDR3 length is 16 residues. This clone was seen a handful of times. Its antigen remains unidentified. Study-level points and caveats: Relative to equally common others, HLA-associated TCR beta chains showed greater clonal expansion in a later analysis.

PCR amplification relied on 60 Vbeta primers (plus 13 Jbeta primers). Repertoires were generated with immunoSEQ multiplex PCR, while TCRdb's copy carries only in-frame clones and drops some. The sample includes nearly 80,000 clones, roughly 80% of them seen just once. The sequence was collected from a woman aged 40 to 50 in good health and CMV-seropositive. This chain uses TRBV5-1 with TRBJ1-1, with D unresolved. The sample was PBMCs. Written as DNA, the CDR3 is TGCGCCAGCAGCTTGGAGCTACGACGGGTGAACACTGAAGCTTTCTTT. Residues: CASSLELRRVNTEAFF.